These T cell receptor beta chains were read from a single sample in a study of T cells in localized non-small cell lung cancer. The protocol was immunoSEQ multiplex PCR, while the TCRdb copy is restricted to in-frame clones and leaves out a portion. Here the sample spans tens of thousands of clones, 83% being singletons. This specimen consisted of PBMCs, obtained before any cancer treatment. The receptors were sampled from a man aged 35-75 years with stage II lung adenocarcinoma. The CDR3 runs from the conserved cysteine through the conserved F or W. A D gene is named only where the DNA matches it firmly. A row's size may be missing; if present it is once, few, many or a size class.

>TRBD1|.|TRBJ2-7|TRBV30
TGTGCCTGGATTACCGGGACAGATACCTACGAGCAGTACTTC
CAWITGTDTYEQYF
>.|.|TRBJ2-1|TRBV6-6
TGTGCCAGCAGTCCTCGGGACTACAATGAGCAGTTCTTC
CASSPRDYNEQFF
>TRBD1|few|TRBJ2-7|TRBV5-6
TGTGCCAGCAGCGGAAGAGGGACAGGGGCTCTCGAGCAGTACTTC
CASSGRGTGALEQYF
>.|few|TRBJ2-7|TRBV5-4
TGTGCCAGCAGCCAAGACTACGGACAGTCACCCTACGAGCAGTACTTC
CASSQDYGQSPYEQYF
>.|medium-sized|TRBJ1-1|TRBV7-3
TGTGCCAGCAGCTTAACCGTCTCTGGGGCCCTGAACACTGAAGCTTTCTTT
CASSLTVSGALNTEAFF
>TRBD1|.|TRBJ2-3|TRBV9
TGTGCCAGCAGCTTCCCGACAGGGGGGTCAGATACGCAGTATTTT
CASSFPTGGSDTQYF
>.|once|TRBJ2-7|TRBV10-3
TGTGCCATCAGCGACCGAGACAGAACTTACGAGCAGTACTTC
CAISDRDRTYEQYF
>TRBD2|.|TRBJ2-1|TRBV19
TGTGCCAGTAGCACTAGCGGGAGGGCCAATGAGCAGTTCTTC
CASSTSGRANEQFF
>TRBD2|.|TRBJ2-1|TRBV6-5
TGTGCCAGCGGCCCTAGCGGGAGTGCCGATGAGCAGTTCTTC
CASGPSGSADEQFF
>TRBD1|.|TRBJ1-5|TRBV6-5
TGTGCCAGCAGCCAGGGACAGGGGGGTCAGCCCCAGCATTTT
CASSQGQGGQPQHF